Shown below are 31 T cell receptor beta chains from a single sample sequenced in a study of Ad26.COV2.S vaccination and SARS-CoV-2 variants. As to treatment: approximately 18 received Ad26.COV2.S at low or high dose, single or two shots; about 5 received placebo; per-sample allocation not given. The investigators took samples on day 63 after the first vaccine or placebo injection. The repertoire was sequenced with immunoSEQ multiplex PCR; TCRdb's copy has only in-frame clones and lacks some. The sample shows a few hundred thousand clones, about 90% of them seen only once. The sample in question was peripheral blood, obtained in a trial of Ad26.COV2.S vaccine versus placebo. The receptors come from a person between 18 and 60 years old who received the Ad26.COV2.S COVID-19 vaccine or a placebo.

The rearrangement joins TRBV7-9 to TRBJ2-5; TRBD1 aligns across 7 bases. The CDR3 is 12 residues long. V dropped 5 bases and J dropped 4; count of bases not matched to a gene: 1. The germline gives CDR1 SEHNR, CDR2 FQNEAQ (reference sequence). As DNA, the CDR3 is TGTGCCAGCAGCCGGGACAGAGAGACCCAGTACTTC. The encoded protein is CASSRDRETQYF.

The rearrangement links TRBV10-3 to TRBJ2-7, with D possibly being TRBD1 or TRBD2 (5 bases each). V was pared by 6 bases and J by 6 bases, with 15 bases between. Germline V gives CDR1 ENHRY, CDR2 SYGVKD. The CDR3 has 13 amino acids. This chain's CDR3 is CAIRPGPTGEQYF. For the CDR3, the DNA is TGTGCCATCAGGCCGGGACCCACGGGCGAGCAGTACTTC.

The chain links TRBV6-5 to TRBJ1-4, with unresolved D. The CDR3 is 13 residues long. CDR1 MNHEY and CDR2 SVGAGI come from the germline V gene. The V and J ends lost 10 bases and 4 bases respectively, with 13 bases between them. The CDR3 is CATMGFGNEKLFF. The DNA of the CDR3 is TGTGCCACCATGGGATTTGGTAATGAAAAACTGTTTTTT.

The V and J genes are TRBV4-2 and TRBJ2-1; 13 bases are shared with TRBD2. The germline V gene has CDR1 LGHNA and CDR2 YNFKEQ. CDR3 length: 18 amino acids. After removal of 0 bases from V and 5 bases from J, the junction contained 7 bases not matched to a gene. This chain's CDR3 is CASSQDRTSGSGDNEQFF. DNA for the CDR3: TGTGCCAGCAGCCAAGATCGGACTAGCGGGAGCGGCGACAATGAGCAGTTCTTC.

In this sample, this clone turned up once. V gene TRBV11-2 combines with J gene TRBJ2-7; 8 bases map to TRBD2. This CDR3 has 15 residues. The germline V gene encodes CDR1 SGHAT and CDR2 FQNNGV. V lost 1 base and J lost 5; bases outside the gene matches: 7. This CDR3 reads CASSLVREGLHEQYF. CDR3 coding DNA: TGTGCCAGCAGCTTAGTTCGGGAGGGCCTCCACGAGCAGTACTTC.

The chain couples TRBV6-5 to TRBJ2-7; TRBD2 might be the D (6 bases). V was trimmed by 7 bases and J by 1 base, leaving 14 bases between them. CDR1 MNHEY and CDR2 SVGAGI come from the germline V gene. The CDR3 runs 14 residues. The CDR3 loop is CASMSQAGSYEQYF. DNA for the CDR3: TGTGCCAGCATGTCCCAGGCGGGGTCCTACGAGCAGTACTTC.

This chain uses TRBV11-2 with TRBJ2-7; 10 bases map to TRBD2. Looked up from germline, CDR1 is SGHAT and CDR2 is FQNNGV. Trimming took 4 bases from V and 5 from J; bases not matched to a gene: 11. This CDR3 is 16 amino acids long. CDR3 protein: CASSSDSGRRGHEQYF. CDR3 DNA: TGTGCCAGCAGCTCCGATAGCGGGAGGAGGGGGCACGAGCAGTACTTC. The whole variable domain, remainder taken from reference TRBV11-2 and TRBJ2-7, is EAGVAQSPRYKIIEKRQSVAFWCNPISGHATLYWYQQILGQGPKLLIQFQNNGVVDDSQLPKDRFSAERLKGVDSTLKIQPAKLEDSAVYLCASSSDSGRRGHEQYFGPGTRLTVT.

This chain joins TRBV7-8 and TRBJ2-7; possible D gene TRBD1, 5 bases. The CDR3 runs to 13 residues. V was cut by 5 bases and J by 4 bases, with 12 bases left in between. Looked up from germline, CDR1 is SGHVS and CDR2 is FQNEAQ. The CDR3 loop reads CASSQQQVYEQYF. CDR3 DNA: TGTGCCAGCAGCCAACAACAGGTGTACGAGCAGTACTTC.

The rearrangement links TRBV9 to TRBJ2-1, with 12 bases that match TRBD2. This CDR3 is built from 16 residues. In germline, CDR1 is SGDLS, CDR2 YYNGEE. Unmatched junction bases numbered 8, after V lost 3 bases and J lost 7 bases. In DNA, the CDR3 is TGTGCCAGCAGCGCCCGACTAGCGGGAGTGGAGAATGAGCAGTTCTTC. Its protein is CASSARLAGVENEQFF.

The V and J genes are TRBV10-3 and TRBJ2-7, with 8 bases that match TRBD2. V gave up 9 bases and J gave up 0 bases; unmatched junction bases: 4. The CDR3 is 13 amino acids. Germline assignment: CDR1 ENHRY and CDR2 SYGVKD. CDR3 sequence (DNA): TGTGCCATTACCGGGACTAGCTCCTACGAGCAGTACTTC. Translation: CAITGTSSYEQYF.

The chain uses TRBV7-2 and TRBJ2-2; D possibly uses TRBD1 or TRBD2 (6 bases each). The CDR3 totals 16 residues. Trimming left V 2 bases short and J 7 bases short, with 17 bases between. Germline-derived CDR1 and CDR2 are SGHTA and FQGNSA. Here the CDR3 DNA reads TGTGCCAGCAGCTTAAGGGGGGCCAGTCAACTCGGGGAGCTGTTTTTT. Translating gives CASSLRGASQLGELFF.

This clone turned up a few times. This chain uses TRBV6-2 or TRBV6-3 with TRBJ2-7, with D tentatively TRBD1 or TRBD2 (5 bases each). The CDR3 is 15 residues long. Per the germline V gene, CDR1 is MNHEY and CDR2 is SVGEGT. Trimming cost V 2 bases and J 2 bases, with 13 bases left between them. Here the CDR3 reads CASSYGASSTYEQYF. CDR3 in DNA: TGTGCCAGCAGTTACGGGGCTAGCAGTACCTACGAGCAGTACTTC.

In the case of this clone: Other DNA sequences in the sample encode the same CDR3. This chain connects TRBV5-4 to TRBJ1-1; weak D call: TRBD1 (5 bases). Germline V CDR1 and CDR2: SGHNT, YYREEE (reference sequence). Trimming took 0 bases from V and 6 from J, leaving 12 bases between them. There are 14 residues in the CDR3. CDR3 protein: CASSLVSGAAEAFF. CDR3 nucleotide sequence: TGTGCCAGCAGCTTGGTTTCTGGGGCCGCTGAAGCTTTCTTT.

This chain's CDR3 is CASSGVLADPYEQYF. The CDR3 DNA sequence: TGTGCCAGCAGTGGGGTTCTAGCGGACCCCTACGAGCAGTACTTC. V and J are TRBV28 and TRBJ2-7; 7 positions agree with TRBD2. The CDR3 totals 15 residues. With V trimmed by 5 bases and J by 2 bases, 9 bases remained unmatched. The germline V gene has CDR1 MDHEN and CDR2 SYDVKM. Full variable domain (missing parts from reference TRBV28 and TRBJ2-7): DVKVTQSSRYLVKRTGEKVFLECVQDMDHENMFWYRQDPGLGLRLIYFSYDVKMKEKGDIPEGYSVSREKKERFSLILESASTNQTSMYLCASSGVLADPYEQYFGPGTRLTVT.

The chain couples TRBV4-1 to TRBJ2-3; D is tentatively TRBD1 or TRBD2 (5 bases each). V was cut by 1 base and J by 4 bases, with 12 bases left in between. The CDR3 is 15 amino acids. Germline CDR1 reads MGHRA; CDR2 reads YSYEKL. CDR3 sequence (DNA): TGCGCCAGCAGCCAAGTCGGACTGGGGGCAGATACGCAGTATTTT. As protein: CASSQVGLGADTQYF.

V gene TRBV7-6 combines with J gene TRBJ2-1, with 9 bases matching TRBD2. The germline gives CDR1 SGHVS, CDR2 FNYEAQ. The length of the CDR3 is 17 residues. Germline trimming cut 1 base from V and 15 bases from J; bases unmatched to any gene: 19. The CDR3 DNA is TGTGCCAGCAGCTTAGGGGGGTGGTCGGAGAGCGGGAGGCTTCTGTTCTTC. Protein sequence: CASSLGGWSESGRLLFF.

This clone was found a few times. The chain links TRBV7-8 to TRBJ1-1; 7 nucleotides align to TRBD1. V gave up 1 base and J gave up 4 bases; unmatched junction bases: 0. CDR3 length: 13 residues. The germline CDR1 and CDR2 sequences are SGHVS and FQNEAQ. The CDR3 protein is CASSLGQGTEAFF. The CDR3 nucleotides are TGTGCCAGCAGCTTAGGACAGGGCACTGAAGCTTTCTTT.

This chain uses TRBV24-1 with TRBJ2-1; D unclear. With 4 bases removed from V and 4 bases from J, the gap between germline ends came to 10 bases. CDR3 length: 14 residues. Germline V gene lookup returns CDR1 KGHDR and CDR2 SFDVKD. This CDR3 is CATSERSVYNEQFF. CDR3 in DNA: TGTGCCACCAGTGAGAGGTCGGTTTACAATGAGCAGTTCTTC.

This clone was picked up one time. CDR3 DNA: TGTGCCAGCAGCTTAGGGTCACAGAAAGAGACCCAGTACTTC. It yields the protein CASSLGSQKETQYF. The rearrangement links TRBV11-2 to TRBJ2-5; D gene uncertain. This CDR3 is built from 14 residues. The V and J ends lost 1 base and 3 bases respectively, with 9 bases between them. The germline gives CDR1 SGHAT, CDR2 FQNNGV.

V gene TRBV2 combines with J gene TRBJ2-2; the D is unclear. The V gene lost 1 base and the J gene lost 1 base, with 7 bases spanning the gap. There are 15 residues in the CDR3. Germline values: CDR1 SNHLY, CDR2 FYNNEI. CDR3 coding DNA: TGTGCCAGCAGTGAAGTGGGAAAGAACACCGGGGAGCTGTTTTTT. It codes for CASSEVGKNTGELFF.

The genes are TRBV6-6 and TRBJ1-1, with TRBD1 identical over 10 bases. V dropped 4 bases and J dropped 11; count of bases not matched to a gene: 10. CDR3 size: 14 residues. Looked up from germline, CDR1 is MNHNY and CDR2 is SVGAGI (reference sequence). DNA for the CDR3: TGTGCCAGCAGTTTCGGGGACAGGGGAAATTCGGCTTTCTTT. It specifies CASSFGDRGNSAFF.

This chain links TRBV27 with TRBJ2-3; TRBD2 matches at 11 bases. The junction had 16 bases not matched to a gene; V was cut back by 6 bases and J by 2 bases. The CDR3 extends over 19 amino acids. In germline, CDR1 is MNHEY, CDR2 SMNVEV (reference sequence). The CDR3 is CASRTTSGMVGRDTDTQYF. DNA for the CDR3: TGTGCCAGCAGAACGACTAGCGGGATGGTGGGGAGGGACACAGATACGCAGTATTTT.

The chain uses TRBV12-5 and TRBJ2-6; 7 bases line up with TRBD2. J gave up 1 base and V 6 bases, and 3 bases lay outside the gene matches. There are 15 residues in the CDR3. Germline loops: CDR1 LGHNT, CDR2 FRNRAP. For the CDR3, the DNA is TGTGCTAGTGGCATCGGGGGGTCTGGGGCCAACGTCCTGACTTTC. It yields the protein CASGIGGSGANVLTF.

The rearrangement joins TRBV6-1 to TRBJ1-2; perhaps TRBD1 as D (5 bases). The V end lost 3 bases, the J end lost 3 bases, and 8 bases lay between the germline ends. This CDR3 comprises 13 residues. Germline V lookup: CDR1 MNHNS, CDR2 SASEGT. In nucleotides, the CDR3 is TGTGCCAGCAGTGAGTCAGGGTACTATGGCTACACCTTC. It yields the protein CASSESGYYGYTF.

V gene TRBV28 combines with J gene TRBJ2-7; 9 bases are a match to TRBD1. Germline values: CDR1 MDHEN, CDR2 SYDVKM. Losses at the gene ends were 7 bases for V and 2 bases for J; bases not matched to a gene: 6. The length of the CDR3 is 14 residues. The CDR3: CASTRDRAPYEQYF. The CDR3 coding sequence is TGTGCCAGCACTAGGGACAGGGCCCCCTACGAGCAGTACTTC.

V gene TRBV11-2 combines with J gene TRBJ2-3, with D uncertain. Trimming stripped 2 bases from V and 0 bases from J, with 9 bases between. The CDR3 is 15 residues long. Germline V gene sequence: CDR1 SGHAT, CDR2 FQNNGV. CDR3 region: CASSLKSTSTDTQYF. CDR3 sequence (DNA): TGTGCCAGCAGCTTAAAATCAACCAGCACAGATACGCAGTATTTT.

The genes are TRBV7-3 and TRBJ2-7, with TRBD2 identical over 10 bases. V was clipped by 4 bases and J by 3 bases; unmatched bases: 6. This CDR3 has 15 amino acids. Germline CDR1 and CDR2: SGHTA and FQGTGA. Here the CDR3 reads CASSSSSGSFYEQYF. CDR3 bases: TGTGCCAGCAGCTCGTCTAGCGGGAGTTTCTACGAGCAGTACTTC.

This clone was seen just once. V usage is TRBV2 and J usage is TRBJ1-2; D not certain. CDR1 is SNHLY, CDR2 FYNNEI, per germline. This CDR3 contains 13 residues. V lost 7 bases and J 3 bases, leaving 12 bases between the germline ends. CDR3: CASTRVTYYGYTF. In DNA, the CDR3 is TGTGCCAGCACACGGGTGACTTACTATGGCTACACCTTC.

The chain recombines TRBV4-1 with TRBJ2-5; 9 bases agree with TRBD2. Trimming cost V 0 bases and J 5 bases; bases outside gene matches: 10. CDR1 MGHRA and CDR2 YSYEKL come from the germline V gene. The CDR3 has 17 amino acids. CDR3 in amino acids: CASSQDLAGGPRETQYF. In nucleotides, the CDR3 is TGCGCCAGCAGCCAAGATCTGGCGGGAGGGCCAAGGGAGACCCAGTACTTC.

This CDR3 is CAISESGGRGTQYF. As DNA, the CDR3 is TGTGCCATCAGTGAGTCGGGAGGAAGAGGGACCCAGTACTTC. This rearrangement joins TRBV10-3 to TRBJ2-5, with D maybe TRBD2 (6 bases). Trimming shortened V by 0 bases and J by 7 bases, and 12 bases separated the two germline ends. Germline V gene data show CDR1 as ENHRY and CDR2 as SYGVKD. This CDR3 region has 14 residues.

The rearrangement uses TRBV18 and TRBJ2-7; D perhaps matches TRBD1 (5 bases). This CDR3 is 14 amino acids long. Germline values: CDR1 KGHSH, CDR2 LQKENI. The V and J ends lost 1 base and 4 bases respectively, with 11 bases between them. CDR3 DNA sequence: TGTGCCAGCTCACCACTGGCGACAGAGTACGAGCAGTACTTC. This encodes CASSPLATEYEQYF.